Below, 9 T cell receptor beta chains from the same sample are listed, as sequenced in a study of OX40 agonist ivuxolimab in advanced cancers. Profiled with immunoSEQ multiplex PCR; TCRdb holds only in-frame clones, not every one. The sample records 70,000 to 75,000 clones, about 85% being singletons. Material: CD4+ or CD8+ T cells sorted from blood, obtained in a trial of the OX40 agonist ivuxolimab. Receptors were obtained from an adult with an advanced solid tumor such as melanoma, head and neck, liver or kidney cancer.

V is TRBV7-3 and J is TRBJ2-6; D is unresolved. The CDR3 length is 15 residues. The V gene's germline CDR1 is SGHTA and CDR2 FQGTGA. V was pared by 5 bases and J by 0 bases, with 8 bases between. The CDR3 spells CASSLGYSGANVLTF. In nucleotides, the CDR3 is TGTGCCAGCAGCCTCGGTTACTCTGGGGCCAACGTCCTGACTTTC.

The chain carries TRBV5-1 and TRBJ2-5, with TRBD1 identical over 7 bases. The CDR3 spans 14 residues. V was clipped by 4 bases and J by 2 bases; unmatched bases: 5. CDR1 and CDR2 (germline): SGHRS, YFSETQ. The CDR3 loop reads CASSPMGQQETQYF. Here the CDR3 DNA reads TGCGCCAGCAGCCCCATGGGACAGCAAGAGACCCAGTACTTC. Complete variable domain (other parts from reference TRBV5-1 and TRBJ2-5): KAGVTQTPRYLIKTRGQQVTLSCSPISGHRSVSWYQQTPGQGLQFLFEYFSETQRNKGNFPGRFSGRQFSNSRSEMNVSTLELGDSALYLCASSPMGQQETQYFGPGTRLLVL.

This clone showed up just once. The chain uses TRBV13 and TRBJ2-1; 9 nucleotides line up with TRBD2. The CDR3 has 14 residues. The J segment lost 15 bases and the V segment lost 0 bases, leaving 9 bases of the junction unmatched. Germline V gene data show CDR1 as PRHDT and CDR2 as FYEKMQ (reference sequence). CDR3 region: CASSLGGKAGGRFF. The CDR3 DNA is TGTGCCAGCAGCTTAGGTGGAAAAGCGGGGGGACGGTTCTTC.

CDR3 loop: CASSQEQTTGTQYF. In DNA form, the CDR3 reads TGCGCCAGCAGCCAAGAACAGACAACCGGCACCCAGTACTTC. The rearrangement uses TRBV4-1 and TRBJ2-5; no clear D gene. V dropped 0 bases and J dropped 8 bases, with 13 bases sitting between them. Germline V lookup: CDR1 MGHRA, CDR2 YSYEKL. This CDR3 is built from 14 residues.

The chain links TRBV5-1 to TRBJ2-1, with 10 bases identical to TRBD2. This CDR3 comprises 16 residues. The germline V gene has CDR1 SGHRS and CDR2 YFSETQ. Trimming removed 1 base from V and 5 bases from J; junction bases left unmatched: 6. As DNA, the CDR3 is TGCGCCAGCAGCTTGAGCGTCCTAGCGGGGGACAATGAGCAGTTCTTC. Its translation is CASSLSVLAGDNEQFF.

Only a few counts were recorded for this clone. The CDR3 here is CASSVDATNEKLFF. CDR3 coding DNA: TGTGCCAGCAGCGTAGATGCAACTAATGAAAAACTGTTTTTT. V is TRBV9 and J is TRBJ1-4, with D uncertain. Looked up from germline, CDR1 is SGDLS and CDR2 is YYNGEE. V gave up 0 bases and J gave up 0 bases, with 3 bases separating them. This CDR3 has 14 amino acids.

Here the CDR3 DNA reads TGTGCCAGCAGCTCACAGGGACTAAATGAAAAACTGTTTTTT. This translates into CASSSQGLNEKLFF. The chain couples TRBV5-4 to TRBJ1-4; D may be TRBD1 (6 bases). V dropped 3 bases and J dropped 5 bases, with 11 bases sitting between them. Germline V gene data show CDR1 as SGHNT and CDR2 as YYREEE (reference sequence). CDR3 length equals 14 residues.

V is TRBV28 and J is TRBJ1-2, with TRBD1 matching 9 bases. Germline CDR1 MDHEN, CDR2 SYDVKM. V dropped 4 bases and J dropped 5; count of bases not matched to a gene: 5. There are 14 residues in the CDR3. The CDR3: CASSSAGQGYGYTF. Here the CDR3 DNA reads TGTGCCAGCAGTTCAGCGGGACAGGGATATGGCTACACCTTC.

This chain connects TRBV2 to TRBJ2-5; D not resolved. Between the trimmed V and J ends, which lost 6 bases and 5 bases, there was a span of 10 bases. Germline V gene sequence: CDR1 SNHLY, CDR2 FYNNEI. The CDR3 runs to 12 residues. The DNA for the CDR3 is TGTGCCAGCAGGGACCTGGTCGAGACCCAGTACTTC. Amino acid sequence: CASRDLVETQYF.